This T cell receptor beta chain stems from a study of T cell responses to AZD1222 COVID-19 vaccine. Notes on the study in general: Spike was spanned by vaccine-associated CD4 TCRs, with dominance at 160-218 and 743-854. Repertoires were obtained solely post-peak T cell response.

The method was immunoSEQ multiplex PCR; TCRdb's version includes in-frame clones alone and lacks a portion of them. This sample has 120,000 or so clones, with around 90% found just once. Trimming took off 4 bases at V and 5 bases at J, with 21 bases between the two ends. The V gene's germline CDR1 is SGHRS and CDR2 YFSETQ. The CDR3 length is 16 residues. A remark on this clone: What it binds is not known.

The chain combines TRBV5-1 with TRBJ2-5; D may be TRBD1 or TRBD2 (6 bases each). This TCR derives from an adult who received the MenACWY meningococcal vaccine as a control. The sample was peripheral blood, taken 28 days after the second dose of the MenACWY control vaccine. The CDR3 DNA reads as TGCGCCAGCAGCCTCTATGATGGGGGGCAAACTGAGACCCAGTACTTC. Translation: CASSLYDGGQTETQYF.